A selection of T cell receptor beta chains follows, all from one sample in a study of T cell responses to AZD1222 COVID-19 vaccine. The data were produced by immunoSEQ multiplex PCR, yet TCRdb's version contains in-frame clones alone and is incomplete. The sample lists about 120,000 clones; approximately 88% were seen once. The source was peripheral blood, collected on day 0 of AZD1222 vaccination. Every receptor here comes from an adult in good health. CDR3s leave out the opening cysteine and the closing phenylalanine or tryptophan. Fields, in order: J gene, V gene, CDR3 protein.

j_gene: TRBJ1-6
v_gene: TRBV6-6
CDR3aa: ASSYRQVNSPLH

j_gene: TRBJ2-5
v_gene: TRBV5-1
CDR3aa: ASSLSGSESGQY

j_gene: TRBJ1-5
v_gene: TRBV19
CDR3aa: ASSTPRQPQH

j_gene: TRBJ1-5
v_gene: TRBV6-5
CDR3aa: ASSYSNNQPQH

j_gene: TRBJ1-6
v_gene: TRBV6-4
CDR3aa: ARLTGGGNSPLH

j_gene: TRBJ2-7
v_gene: TRBV11-2
CDR3aa: ASSRQGGYEQY

j_gene: TRBJ2-6
v_gene: TRBV27
CDR3aa: ASSSLSGANVLT

j_gene: TRBJ1-1
v_gene: TRBV6-5
CDR3aa: ASSFREAWEAF

j_gene: TRBJ1-2
v_gene: TRBV10-3
CDR3aa: AISRTDSDYGYT

j_gene: TRBJ1-2
v_gene: TRBV29-1
CDR3aa: SVAGQGNYGYT

j_gene: TRBJ1-1
v_gene: TRBV5-1
CDR3aa: ASSLDGISTEAF

j_gene: TRBJ1-5
v_gene: TRBV23-1
CDR3aa: ASSQREGGQGEWDNQPQH